This T cell receptor beta chain originates from a study of CD8 T cells in ankylosing spondylitis (dated by TCRdb to between 2016 and 2019). For the wider study: The study profiled T cell receptor beta repertoires in healthy donors and ankylosing spondylitis patients to find disease-linked TCR variants. The full study cohort comprised around 25 ankylosing spondylitis patients and over 95 healthy donors. Peripheral blood was sampled, and synovial fluid was also collected from ankylosing spondylitis patients.

About this clonotype itself: The antigen it binds to is not known. No clone much larger than this one lies a single base away; base qualities are absent.

Sequencing relied on an Illumina HiSeq 2500. TCR beta libraries were prepared by quantitative 5'-RACE with molecular barcodes. The authors processed their data as follows. A new computational method, built on a probabilistic model of VDJ rearrangement, was used to identify disease-linked TCR variants. The public reads were run again by TCRdb, first through fastp at Q25 and then through MiXCR, and only productive beta chains were kept. Every distinct CDR3 protein forms one entry, paired with its most common genes and DNA. These V and J calls rely on TCRdb rather than the paper's analysis. Counted in this sample were about 750,000 distinct CDR3 sequences; around a fifth of them appeared once. The ten largest clones capture around 20% of the sample. The V end gives up 6 bases and the J end 8 bases, leaving 13 bases in the junction not matched to a gene. The CDR3 has 16 amino acids, counting the end cysteine and phenylalanine. The only DNA kept is the CDR3, 48 bases in frame from the first base.

Results and caveats for the whole study, not just this receptor: A TCR beta motif of roughly 8 highly homologous amino acid variants appeared characteristic of blood from ankylosing spondylitis patients. The disease-linked clones showed a CD8+ phenotype and occurred at relatively low frequencies in peripheral blood. Significant enrichment of the disease-linked clones was reported in matched synovial fluid samples from ankylosing spondylitis patients. Some of the motif variants had been reported before in the synovial fluid and blood of reactive arthritis patients, a finding that suggests common disease-initiation mechanisms.

The sequence was obtained from a male donor with ankylosing spondylitis. The chain is made from TRBV12-3 or TRBV12-4 and TRBJ1-4; TRBD1 lines up with 9 middle nucleotides. Sequencing was performed on blood, either unsorted or a sorted T cell fraction (not recorded which). The CDR3 reads as follows: CASSRPPQGAEEKLFF. The nucleotide sequence reads as follows: TGTGCCAGCAGCCGCCCACCACAGGGGGCTGAGGAAAAACTGTTTTTT.